This entry lists 16 T cell receptor beta chains sequenced from one sample in a study of T cell changes during pregnancy in multiple sclerosis. The protocol was immunoSEQ multiplex PCR, while the TCRdb copy is restricted to in-frame clones and leaves out a portion. This sample carries 55,000 to 75,000 clones, under 95% of them seen once, and the ten largest clones take roughly 1.6%. The starting material was peripheral blood, obtained after pregnancy. The receptors stem from a female donor with multiple sclerosis, enrolled in a pregnancy study.

The chain recombines TRBV18 with TRBJ2-7; D might be TRBD2 (6 bases). Germline V gives CDR1 KGHSH, CDR2 LQKENI. V was pared by 2 bases and J by 0 bases, with 17 bases between. This CDR3 has 17 residues. The CDR3 reads CASSPGGYSQASYEQYF. CDR3 in DNA: TGTGCCAGCTCACCAGGAGGGTATTCCCAGGCCTCCTACGAGCAGTACTTC. Using reference TRBV18 and TRBJ2-7 for the parts outside the CDR3, the full variable domain is NAGVMQNPRHLVRRRGQEARLRCSPMKGHSHVYWYRQLPEEGLKFMVYLQKENIIDESGMPKERFSAEFPKEGPSILRIQQVVRGDSAAYFCASSPGGYSQASYEQYFGPGTRLTVT.

The chain recombines TRBV6-5 with TRBJ1-3; the match to TRBD1 covers 9 bases. Germline V gene data show CDR1 as MNHEY and CDR2 as SVGAGI. The CDR3 loop spans 13 amino acids. J lost 6 bases, V lost 6 bases, and 3 bases had no gene match. The CDR3 nucleotides are TGTGCCAGCAGCGGACAGGGGCTAAACACCATATATTTT. The encoded protein is CASSGQGLNTIYF.

The V and J genes are TRBV7-2 and TRBJ1-2; tentatively, D is TRBD1 (6 bases). Looked up from germline, CDR1 is SGHTA and CDR2 is FQGNSA. This CDR3 comprises 14 residues. The ends were cut back, 5 bases at V and 7 bases at J, with 17 bases in the middle. The CDR3 protein is CASSQSQGPGGYTF. Here the CDR3 DNA reads TGTGCCAGCAGCCAATCACAGGGCCCGGGTGGCTACACCTTC.

The chain combines TRBV5-5 with TRBJ2-7; TRBD2 matches 8 bases. CDR1 is SGHKS and CDR2 is YYEKEE in the germline V gene (reference sequence). The CDR3 is 14 amino acids. Trimming took 4 bases from V and 2 from J; bases not matched to a gene: 5. This CDR3 reads CASSRSGSTYEQYF. As DNA, the CDR3 is TGTGCCAGCAGCCGGAGCGGGAGTACCTACGAGCAGTACTTC.

V usage is TRBV5-1 and J usage is TRBJ2-4; 8 nucleotides align to TRBD1. The junction had 1 base not matched to a gene; V was cut back by 1 base and J by 1 base. Looked up from germline, CDR1 is SGHRS and CDR2 is YFSETQ. This CDR3 region has 15 residues. The CDR3 bases are TGCGCCAGCAGCTTGCAGGGGGCCGCCAAAAACATTCAGTACTTC. Protein product: CASSLQGAAKNIQYF. Based on the CDR3 plus reference TRBV5-1 and TRBJ2-4, the full variable domain is KAGVTQTPRYLIKTRGQQVTLSCSPISGHRSVSWYQQTPGQGLQFLFEYFSETQRNKGNFPGRFSGRQFSNSRSEMNVSTLELGDSALYLCASSLQGAAKNIQYFGAGTRLSVL.

The chain combines TRBV27 with TRBJ2-3; TRBD2 is a possible D gene (5 bases). The germline V gene encodes CDR1 MNHEY and CDR2 SMNVEV (reference sequence). The CDR3 is 15 amino acids. V dropped 3 bases and J dropped 3 bases, with 13 bases sitting between them. The CDR3 sequence: CASSLGRRATDTQYF. CDR3 in DNA: TGTGCCAGCAGTTTGGGCCGGCGGGCAACAGATACGCAGTATTTT.

The chain recombines TRBV6-1 with TRBJ2-7; TRBD1 might be the D (5 bases). The V end was cut by 11 bases, the J end by 4 bases, with 15 bases between. The germline V gene has CDR1 MNHNS and CDR2 SASEGT. The CDR3 is made up of 12 amino acids. CDR3 in DNA: TGTGCCCGATCTGGACATTTTTACGAGCAGTACTTC. Translation: CARSGHFYEQYF.

This clone showed up just once. The rearrangement links TRBV19 to TRBJ1-5, with TRBD1 identical over 9 bases. The CDR3 runs 14 residues. Germline V gives CDR1 LNHDA, CDR2 SQIVND (reference sequence). Losses at the gene ends were 7 bases for V and 6 bases for J; bases not matched to a gene: 7. CDR3 residues: CASTHRGPGQPQHF. CDR3 sequence (DNA): TGTGCCAGTACCCACAGGGGGCCGGGTCAGCCCCAGCATTTT.

This clone occurred once. This chain links TRBV21-1 with TRBJ2-1; TRBD2, the D gene given by the table, was not confirmed from the DNA. TRBV21-1 is a listed pseudogene. The CDR3 is made up of 19 amino acids. CDR3 in DNA: TGTGCCAGCAGCAAAGCTTTAGCGAGGAAAAAACTAGCAGCCCATGAGCAGTTCTTC. Encoded protein: CASSKALARKKLAAHEQFF.

This chain links TRBV6-1 with TRBJ2-5; no clear D gene. In germline, CDR1 is MNHNS, CDR2 SASEGT. V was shortened by 3 bases and J by 2 bases, with 13 bases between the two germline ends. The CDR3 is 15 residues long. The CDR3 protein is CASSELPLLQETQYF. The CDR3, as DNA: TGTGCCAGCAGTGAGCTCCCGCTATTACAAGAGACCCAGTACTTC.

This rearrangement joins TRBV5-6 to TRBJ2-7; 11 positions match TRBD1. Germline V lookup: CDR1 SGHDT, CDR2 YYEEEE. V lost 4 bases to trimming and J lost 3 bases; unmatched junction nucleotides: 9. The CDR3 is 16 amino acids. CDR3 region: CASSLKVGQGVYEQYF. CDR3 in DNA: TGTGCCAGCAGCCTAAAAGTGGGACAGGGGGTCTACGAGCAGTACTTC. Together with reference TRBV5-6 and TRBJ2-7, the CDR3 gives the full variable domain: DAGVTQSPTHLIKTRGQQVTLRCSPKSGHDTVSWYQQALGQGPQFIFQYYEEEERQRGNFPDRFSGHQFPNYSSELNVNALLLGDSALYLCASSLKVGQGVYEQYFGPGTRLTVT.

The rearrangement joins TRBV27 to TRBJ2-3, with a weak D call TRBD2 (5 bases). V was shortened by 2 bases and J by 4 bases, with 7 bases between the two germline ends. Germline CDR1 and CDR2: MNHEY and SMNVEV (reference sequence). The CDR3 spans 13 residues. The CDR3 reads CASSLLASDTQYF. The CDR3 DNA reads TGTGCCAGCAGTTTACTAGCTTCAGATACGCAGTATTTT.

This chain links TRBV30 with TRBJ2-7; 7 positions agree with TRBD2. CDR1 is GTSNPN and CDR2 is SVGIG in the germline V gene (reference sequence). This CDR3 is 12 amino acids long. With 3 bases clipped from V and 2 bases from J, the junction kept 1 base outside the gene matches. Here the CDR3 DNA reads TGTGCCTGGAGAACTAGCGCCTACGAGCAGTACTTC. Encoded protein: CAWRTSAYEQYF.

By share of the sample, this clone is medium-sized. Other DNA sequences in the sample encode the same CDR3. The genes are TRBV10-2 and TRBJ1-5, with D hard to call. Trimming cost V 0 bases and J 0 bases, with 9 bases left between them. The CDR3 extends over 16 amino acids. Germline assignment: CDR1 WSHSY and CDR2 SAAADI. CDR3 region: CASSESPGNSNQPQHF. As DNA, the CDR3 is TGCGCCAGCAGTGAGTCCCCCGGGAATAGCAATCAGCCCCAGCATTTT.

The V gene is TRBV7-8, the J gene TRBJ2-3, with 7 bases fitting TRBD2. CDR1 and CDR2 from the germline V gene are SGHVS and FQNEAQ. The ends lost 1 base at V and 0 bases at J; junction bases unmatched: 4. The CDR3 spans 16 residues. This CDR3 reads CASSLVGTISTDTQYF. The DNA of the CDR3 is TGTGCCAGCAGCTTAGTCGGGACTATAAGCACAGATACGCAGTATTTT.

V is TRBV2 and J is TRBJ2-7; the match to TRBD2 covers 9 bases. V lost 10 bases and J lost 3; bases outside the gene matches: 10. The CDR3 runs to 14 residues. Germline CDR1 and CDR2: SNHLY and FYNNEI. This CDR3 is CATPPAGGNYEQYF. The CDR3, as DNA: TGTGCCACGCCCCCAGCGGGAGGTAACTACGAGCAGTACTTC.